This T cell receptor beta chain was identified in a study of HIV-infected patients and healthy controls. Study-level results: Healthy controls carried many MAIT alpha-chain CDR3s, while HIV+ repertoires had few.

All unsorted peripheral T cells were captured because whole blood was used without fractionation. As controls, roughly ten uninfected healthy donors gave samples, and several gave two samples roughly 3 months apart. cDNA was made from 500 ng RNA using alpha and beta constant primers. Using multiplexing indices, alpha and beta chain libraries were generated apart by chain-specific third strand synthesis. TCRdb itself ran the 5' RACE reads through MiXCR, one entry per CDR3 protein. Altogether 8,500 to 11,000 distinct CDR3 sequences are present, 6.5% to 10% being singletons, with the ten largest covering approximately 3.7%. In its sample, this clonotype is medium-sized. Its antigen remains unknown. Sample: blood. The sequence was obtained from an adult in good health.

CDR3 region: CSARAQMNTEAFF. As DNA, the CDR3 is TGCAGTGCTAGAGCACAGATGAACACTGAAGCTTTCTTT. The chain has TRBV20-1 and TRBJ1-1; D is unresolved. The germline CDR1 and CDR2 sequences are DFQATT and SNEGSKA (reference sequence). V shed 1 base and J shed 0 bases, with 6 bases lying between them. The CDR3 is 13 amino acids.